These 26 T cell receptor beta chains originate from one sample sequenced in a study of tumor and adjacent non-tumor tissue in lung cancer. RNA was extracted from bulk tissue without any cell sorting. Distant lung tissue was collected more than 3 cm away from the tumor edge. A modified ARM-PCR protocol with three rounds of nested PCR amplified TCRbeta. TCRdb recomputed calls from the multiplex PCR reads with MiXCR, one row per CDR3 protein. The sample yields 100,000 or so distinct CDR3 sequences, less than 75% seen once. The sequenced material came from distant non-tumor lung tissue. These receptors were obtained from a man under 40 with non-small cell lung cancer.

The chain uses TRBV29-1 and TRBJ2-5; D might be TRBD2 (6 bases). The CDR3 spans 15 residues. Germline-derived CDR1 and CDR2 are SQVTM and ANQGSEA. V dropped 4 bases and J dropped 4 bases, with 19 bases sitting between them. The CDR3 DNA sequence: TGCAGCGTTGCCCGAGGAGTAGCGGCGGGAGAGACCCAGTACTTC. As protein: CSVARGVAAGETQYF.

The genes are TRBV29-1 and TRBJ1-1, with a tentative D call TRBD1 (6 bases). The CDR3 is 16 residues long. Germline CDR1 SQVTM, CDR2 ANQGSEA. CDR3 region: CNAGGHGGRMNTEAFF. CDR3 nucleotides: TGCAACGCTGGGGGACATGGAGGCAGAATGAACACTGAAGCTTTCTTT.

As to this clonotype: Its ends do not fully match the called genes, so a read error is possible. The rearrangement links TRBV20-1 to TRBJ2-2; TRBD1 might be the D (6 bases). From germline, CDR1 is DFQATT and CDR2 SNEGSKA (reference sequence). CDR3 size: 15 residues. Here the CDR3 reads CSARGGQGYTWELFF. DNA for the CDR3: TGCAGTGCTAGAGGTGGGCAGGGGTACACCTGGGAGCTGTTTTTT.

Comments on this clonotype: A single base separates this from a much larger clone, so it may be a read error. This chain connects TRBV6-5 to TRBJ2-2; 9 nucleotides match TRBD1. This CDR3 has 14 residues. Germline CDR1 MNHEY, CDR2 SVGAGI. V shed 10 bases and J 5 bases; nucleotides not matched to a gene: 8. CDR3 amino acids: CANSATGGTGELFF. The CDR3 DNA reads TGTGCCAACAGCGCGACAGGGGGGACCGGGGAGCTGTTTTTT.

The sample holds a few counts of this clonotype. This clone may be a read error of a much larger clone one base away. The chain carries TRBV12-3 or TRBV12-4 and TRBJ2-7; 7 positions agree with TRBD1. Trimming at V came to 2 bases and at J to 4 bases, leaving 11 bases not matched to a gene. This CDR3 contains 16 residues. The CDR3 DNA is TGTGCCAGCAGTTTACGACAGGGACCCTTTCAATACGAGCAGTACTTC. Its protein is CASSLRQGPFQYEQYF.

This clonotype has just a few counts. The junction and the germline gene differ at one end; a read error may be behind it. This sequence joins TRBV6-5 and TRBJ1-2, with TRBD1 identical over 8 bases. The CDR3 totals 14 residues. Germline values: CDR1 MNHEY, CDR2 SVGAGI. CDR3 in DNA: TGTGCCAGCAGTTACGGACAGGGCCAAGTAGGCTACGCCTTC. It is translated as CASSYGQGQVGYAF.

Comments on this clonotype: A much larger clone sits a single nucleotide away, making a read error possible. V gene TRBV6-5 combines with J gene TRBJ2-2, with TRBD2 as a possible D gene (6 bases). Looked up from germline, CDR1 is MNHEY and CDR2 is SVGAGI. CDR3 length: 14 amino acids. In nucleotides, the CDR3 is TGTGGCAGCAGGCGGGACGCGAGCACCGGGGAGCTGTTTTTT. It specifies CGSRRDASTGELFF.

The chain recombines TRBV11-2 with TRBJ2-7, with a possible D match to TRBD1 (6 bases). The CDR3 runs 14 residues. From germline, CDR1 is SGHAT and CDR2 FQNNGV. Deletions cut 6 bases from V and 3 bases from J, with 15 bases between. The CDR3 sequence is CASSESGDGYEQYF. DNA of the CDR3: TGTGCCAGCAGTGAATCAGGGGACGGCTACGAGCAGTACTTC.

This clonotype was recorded a few times. A much larger clone is a single base away; this may be a read error. V and J are TRBV6-1 and TRBJ2-3; D gene unclear. CDR3 length: 14 residues. The germline V gene has CDR1 MNHNS and CDR2 SASEGT. Trimming shortened V by 7 bases and J by 2 bases, and 13 bases separated the two germline ends. The CDR3 here is CASNLIWSTDTQYF. DNA for the CDR3: TGTGCCAGCAATCTGATTTGGTCCACAGATACGCAGTATTTT.

Points on this clonotype: Its ends do not fully match the called genes, so a read error is possible. The chain uses TRBV10-3 and TRBJ2-1; TRBD2 agrees at 10 bases. The CDR3 sequence is 18 residues long. Germline CDR1 ENHRY, CDR2 SYGVKD. The CDR3 loop is CAICDPLLSSGGANEQFF. Written as DNA, the CDR3 is TGTGCCATCTGTGACCCCCTACTTTCTAGCGGGGGAGCAAATGAGCAGTTCTTC.

The table lists this clonotype with many counts. The J gene is TRBJ1-5, the V gene TRBV20-1, with D possibly TRBD1 on 6 matching bases. This CDR3 has 14 amino acids. Between the trimmed V and J ends, which lost 2 bases and 8 bases, there was a span of 16 bases. CDR1 is DFQATT, CDR2 SNEGSKA, per germline (reference sequence). Here the CDR3 DNA reads TGCAGTGCTAGAAAACAGGGAAAGATTGAGCCCCAGCATTTT. It specifies CSARKQGKIEPQHF.

Ten or more counts support this clonotype. V gene TRBV6-5 combines with J gene TRBJ2-5; D tentatively reads TRBD1 or TRBD2 (5 bases each). V dropped 6 bases and J dropped 7 bases, with 18 bases sitting between them. CDR3 length equals 14 residues. Looked up from germline, CDR1 is MNHEY and CDR2 is SVGAGI. The CDR3 sequence: CASRREAFGGTQYF. CDR3 nucleotide sequence: TGTGCCAGCAGAAGAGAGGCGTTTGGGGGGACCCAGTACTTC.

Worth noting for this clonotype: The junction shows a germline mismatch at one end, possibly a read error. V usage is TRBV11-1 and J usage is TRBJ1-1, with a weak D call TRBD1 (6 bases). CDR3 length equals 13 residues. Germline V gene sequence: CDR1 SGHAT, CDR2 FQDESV (reference sequence). CDR3 residues: CASSGDRNTEALF. CDR3 DNA sequence: TGTGCCAGCAGCGGAGACAGGAATACTGAAGCTCTCTTT. Complete variable domain (other parts from reference TRBV11-1 and TRBJ1-1): EAEVAQSPRYKITEKSQAVAFWCDPISGHATLYWYRQILGQGPELLVQFQDESVVDDSQLPKDRFSAERLKGVDSTLKIQPAELGDSAMYLCASSGDRNTEALFGQGTRLTVV.

In the case of this clonotype: This is likely a read error, given that the CDR3 carries no conserved phenylalanine or tryptophan at its end. The chain joins TRBV5-1 to TRBJ2-7; 7 bases fit TRBD2. Germline V gene lookup returns CDR1 SGHRS and CDR2 YFSETQ. This CDR3 is built from 16 residues. The trim removed 3 bases at V and 0 bases at J, leaving 9 bases unmatched. CDR3 DNA sequence: TGCGCCAGCAGCTGGGCCGCTAGCGGATACTCCTACGAGCAGTACATC. This translates into CASSWAASGYSYEQYI.

There are a few counts of this clonotype. V and J are TRBV11-2 and TRBJ2-2, with a tentative D call TRBD2 (6 bases). The V end was cut by 4 bases, the J end by 5 bases, with 14 bases between. Germline V gives CDR1 SGHAT, CDR2 FQNNGV. CDR3 length: 15 amino acids. The CDR3 loop reads CASSSGGSHTGELFF. The CDR3 region has the DNA TGTGCCAGCAGCTCCGGAGGGTCCCATACCGGGGAGCTGTTTTTT.

V gene TRBV20-1 combines with J gene TRBJ2-1, with 7 bases fitting TRBD2. Germline-derived CDR1 and CDR2 are DFQATT and SNEGSKA (reference sequence). This CDR3 spans 14 amino acids. V lost 3 bases and J lost 8; bases outside the gene matches: 10. The CDR3 is CSASSLTSFYEQFF. In nucleotides, the CDR3 is TGCAGTGCTAGTTCCCTGACTAGCTTCTATGAGCAGTTCTTC.

Concerning this clonotype: A much larger clone differs by one base, so this may be a read error. CDR3 region: CASSEIGYSTDTQYF. DNA for the CDR3: TGTGCCAGCAGCGAAATAGGGTATAGCACAGATACGCAGTATTTT. The rearrangement links TRBV5-6 to TRBJ2-3; D call uncertain. The CDR3 loop spans 15 amino acids. Germline-derived CDR1 and CDR2 are SGHDT and YYEEEE. V shed 4 bases and J shed 0 bases, with 12 bases lying between them.

This clonotype was observed at least ten times. The gene calls are TRBV29-1 and TRBJ1-5; 7 bases map to TRBD1. Unmatched junction bases numbered 3, after V lost 1 base and J lost 6 bases. The germline gives CDR1 SQVTM, CDR2 ANQGSEA. The CDR3 consists of 13 residues. DNA for the CDR3: TGCAGCGTTGAAGGAGGGGGCGGTCAGCCCCAGCATTTT. It translates to CSVEGGGGQPQHF.

The chain combines TRBV12-3 or TRBV12-4 with TRBJ2-1; D may be TRBD1 (5 bases). This CDR3 contains 15 residues. Between the trimmed V and J ends, which lost 6 bases and 7 bases, there was a span of 19 bases. CDR3 amino acids: CASRWGNTQENEQFF. The CDR3 DNA reads as TGTGCCAGCAGATGGGGAAACACACAGGAGAATGAGCAGTTCTTC.

The chain employs TRBV12-3 or TRBV12-4 and TRBJ1-4; the D gene is possibly TRBD1 (5 bases). This CDR3 comprises 15 residues. V was pared by 7 bases and J by 7 bases, with 19 bases between. The CDR3 here is CASTFSGEIGEKLFF. The CDR3 DNA sequence: TGTGCCAGCACTTTTTCGGGGGAGATTGGTGAAAAACTGTTTTTT.

This clonotype was detected ten times or more. This chain connects TRBV12-3 or TRBV12-4 to TRBJ1-3; D is uncertain. The CDR3 spans 15 residues. V was clipped by 7 bases and J by 2 bases, with 15 bases between them. The DNA of the CDR3 is TGTGCCAGCACTCCTAGGGAGCGCGCTGGAAACACCATATATTTT. This sequence encodes CASTPRERAGNTIYF.

The J gene is TRBJ1-5, the V gene TRBV18; D may be TRBD1 (6 bases). This CDR3 is 14 amino acids long. V was shortened by 3 bases and J by 3 bases, with 9 bases between the two germline ends. Per germline, CDR1 KGHSH and CDR2 LQKENI. CDR3 coding DNA: TGTGCCAGCTCACCGGGGGCTTCCAATCAGCCCCAGCATTTT. Its protein is CASSPGASNQPQHF.

This clonotype has just a few counts. The junction departs from the called germline gene at one end, perhaps through a read error. The rearrangement links TRBV20-1 to TRBJ2-7; D is possibly TRBD1 (7 bases). The CDR3 is made up of 13 amino acids. Per the germline V gene, CDR1 is DFQATT and CDR2 is SNEGSKA (reference sequence). In nucleotides, the CDR3 is TGCAGCGTCAGACGGCAGGGGGGCTACGAGGAGTACTTC. It translates to CSVRRQGGYEEYF.

The chain uses TRBV11-2 and TRBJ2-3; D uncertain. This CDR3 contains 13 residues. Trimming removed 4 bases from V and 14 bases from J, with 19 bases in between. Germline V gives CDR1 SGHAT, CDR2 FQNNGV. CDR3 DNA: TGTGCCAGCAGCTCAGAGGCCCCGTGGGCGCGGTATTTT. As protein: CASSSEAPWARYF.

V is TRBV11-2 and J is TRBJ2-5; D is unclear. The CDR3 is 16 residues long. The V end was cut by 5 bases, the J end by 2 bases, with 18 bases between. Germline assignment: CDR1 SGHAT and CDR2 FQNNGV. In nucleotides, the CDR3 is TGTGCCAGCAGCCAAGGTCATTTGGCAGAACAAGAGACCCAGTACTTC. This translates into CASSQGHLAEQETQYF.

Comments on this clonotype: A read error may be the cause here, since a much bigger clone is one base away. This sequence joins TRBV4-1 and TRBJ2-6; a weak D match, TRBD2 (5 bases). Germline CDR1 is MGHRA and CDR2 is YSYEKL. The CDR3 contains 15 residues. Written as DNA, the CDR3 is TGCGCCAGCACCCAATGGGAGACTGGGGCCAACGTCCTGACTTTC. This translates into CASTQWETGANVLTF.